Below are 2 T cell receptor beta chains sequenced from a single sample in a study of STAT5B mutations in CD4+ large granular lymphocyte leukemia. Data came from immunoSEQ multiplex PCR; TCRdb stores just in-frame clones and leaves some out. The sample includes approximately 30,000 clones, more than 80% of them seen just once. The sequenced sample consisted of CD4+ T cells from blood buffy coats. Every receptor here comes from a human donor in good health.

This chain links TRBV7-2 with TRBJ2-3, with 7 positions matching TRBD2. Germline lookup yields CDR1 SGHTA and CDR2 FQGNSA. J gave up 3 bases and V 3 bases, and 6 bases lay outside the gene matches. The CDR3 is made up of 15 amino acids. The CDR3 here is CASSFASGKTDTQYF. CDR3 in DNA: TGTGCCAGCAGCTTCGCTAGCGGCAAAACAGATACGCAGTATTTT.

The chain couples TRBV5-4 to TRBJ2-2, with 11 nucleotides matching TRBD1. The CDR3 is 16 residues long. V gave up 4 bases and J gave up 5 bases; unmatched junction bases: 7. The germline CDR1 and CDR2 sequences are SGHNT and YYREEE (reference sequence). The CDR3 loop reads CASSPGQGVKTGELFF. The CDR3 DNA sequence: TGTGCCAGCAGCCCGGGACAGGGGGTGAAGACCGGGGAGCTGTTTTTT. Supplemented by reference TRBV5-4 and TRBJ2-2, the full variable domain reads ETGVTQSPTHLIKTRGQQVTLRCSSQSGHNTVSWYQQALGQGPQFIFQYYREEENGRGNFPPRFSGLQFPNYSSELNVNALELDDSALYLCASSPGQGVKTGELFFGEGSRLTVL.